The source of this T cell receptor (beta chain) is a study of cytomegalovirus exposure and HLA in healthy donors. The study's findings and limits: The presence/absence work took it that sequencing depth was about the same across donors.

In the case of this clone: Its antigen is still unknown.

Both 60 Vbeta primers and 13 Jbeta primers went into the PCR. The repertoire was sequenced with immunoSEQ multiplex PCR; TCRdb's copy has only in-frame clones and lacks some. This sample carries more than 130,000 clones, roughly three quarters of them seen once, and the ten largest clones take 4.9%. This receptor was taken from a woman aged 45 to 65 in good health and CMV-seronegative. Source material: PBMCs.

Written as DNA, the CDR3 is TGTGCCAGCAGTCGCAGGGGGCCGGGCGAGCAGTACTTC. It codes for CASSRRGPGEQYF. J is TRBJ2-7 and V is TRBV2, with 8 nucleotides matching TRBD1. The germline gives CDR1 SNHLY, CDR2 FYNNEI. This CDR3 comprises 13 residues. Trimming at V came to 5 bases and at J to 6 bases, leaving 6 bases not matched to a gene.